One and the same sample provided the 29 T cell receptor beta chains below, sequenced in a study of control samples from healthy donors and cancer patients. The table came from immunoSEQ multiplex PCR; TCRdb's copy has only in-frame clones and leaves some out. The table includes some 120,000 clones, about 89% detected once. Sequencing used blood. Source of these receptors: a woman aged 18-30 years in good health.

This clone was counted between two and nine times. CDR3: CASSPRQIISGANVLTF. CDR3 DNA sequence: TGTGCCAGCAGCCCTCGACAGATTATCTCTGGGGCCAACGTCCTGACTTTC. V gene TRBV7-2 combines with J gene TRBJ2-6; a possible D gene is TRBD1 (5 bases). In germline, CDR1 is SGHTA, CDR2 FQGNSA. This CDR3 is 17 amino acids long. The ends were cut back, 5 bases at V and 0 bases at J, with 14 bases in the middle.

The V gene is TRBV28, the J gene TRBJ1-5; 7 nucleotides line up with TRBD1. The CDR3 length is 16 residues. J gave up 4 bases and V 4 bases, and 10 bases lay outside the gene matches. Germline V CDR1 and CDR2: MDHEN, SYDVKM. The CDR3 DNA sequence: TGTGCCAGCAGTTCGCCTGGACAGGCACTAAATCAGCCCCAGCATTTT. It codes for CASSSPGQALNQPQHF.

The chain uses TRBV11-3 and TRBJ2-2; TRBD1 might be the D (6 bases). Germline-derived CDR1 and CDR2 are SGHNT and YENEEA. There are 16 residues in the CDR3. Trimming stripped 4 bases from V and 1 base from J, with 13 bases between. This CDR3 is CASSSPGRGNTGELFF. Here the CDR3 DNA reads TGTGCCAGCAGCTCCCCGGGCAGGGGGAACACCGGGGAGCTGTTTTTT.

V gene TRBV5-6 combines with J gene TRBJ2-4; 7 bases align to TRBD1. The CDR3 is 16 amino acids. Unmatched junction bases numbered 9, after V lost 6 bases and J lost 0 bases. Germline CDR1 reads SGHDT; CDR2 reads YYEEEE. The CDR3, as DNA: TGTGCCAGCAACCAGATCAGGGGGTTAGCCAAAAACATTCAGTACTTC. Amino acid sequence: CASNQIRGLAKNIQYF.

This clone was seen a few times. The chain employs TRBV7-9 and TRBJ2-7; 8 nucleotides agree with TRBD1. The ends lost 11 bases at V and 4 bases at J; junction bases unmatched: 22. CDR1 and CDR2 from the germline V gene are SEHNR and FQNEAQ (reference sequence). This CDR3 comprises 17 residues. CDR3 in amino acids: CAASSSGGRGQWYEQYF. Written as DNA, the CDR3 is TGTGCCGCCAGCAGCTCCGGGGGCAGGGGGCAGTGGTACGAGCAGTACTTC.

This clone is a singleton in its sample. The chain is built from TRBV18 and TRBJ1-4; D not certain. The CDR3 runs 16 residues. Germline loops: CDR1 KGHSH, CDR2 LQKENI. Trimming left V 0 bases short and J 7 bases short, with 15 bases between. The CDR3 is CASSPPSTEDGEKLFF. In nucleotides, the CDR3 is TGTGCCAGCTCACCACCGTCGACGGAGGACGGTGAAAAACTGTTTTTT.

V and J are TRBV5-6 and TRBJ2-3; perhaps D is TRBD1 or TRBD2 (5 bases each). V lost 4 bases and J lost 1, with 13 bases in between. The CDR3 contains 15 residues. Germline lookup yields CDR1 SGHDT and CDR2 YYEEEE. This CDR3 reads CASSPVPGRTDTQYF. CDR3 DNA sequence: TGTGCCAGCAGCCCAGTCCCGGGACGCACAGATACGCAGTATTTT.

The genes are TRBV5-6 and TRBJ1-3; possibly TRBD1 for D (6 bases). The ends were cut back, 4 bases at V and 0 bases at J, with 11 bases in the middle. Germline V gene sequence: CDR1 SGHDT, CDR2 YYEEEE. This CDR3 has 15 amino acids. DNA of the CDR3: TGTGCCAGCAGCATTGACAGGATCTCTGGAAACACCATATATTTT. Translation gives CASSIDRISGNTIYF. The full variable domain, completed using reference TRBV5-6 and TRBJ1-3, is DAGVTQSPTHLIKTRGQQVTLRCSPKSGHDTVSWYQQALGQGPQFIFQYYEEEERQRGNFPDRFSGHQFPNYSSELNVNALLLGDSALYLCASSIDRISGNTIYFGEGSWLTVV.

The rearrangement links TRBV3-1 (or the pseudogene TRBV3-2) to TRBJ1-2; no clear D gene. Trimming took off 1 base at V and 3 bases at J, with 12 bases between the two ends. This CDR3 spans 15 amino acids. The V gene's germline CDR1 is LGHDT and CDR2 YNNKEL (reference sequence). This chain's CDR3 is CASSQGWIADYGYTF. The CDR3 DNA reads as TGTGCCAGCAGCCAAGGATGGATTGCCGACTATGGCTACACCTTC.

The J gene is TRBJ2-2, the V gene TRBV7-2, with TRBD1 as a possible D gene (6 bases). This CDR3 has 15 residues. Germline CDR1 SGHTA, CDR2 FQGNSA. V was trimmed by 3 bases and J by 4 bases, leaving 12 bases between them. The CDR3 DNA reads as TGTGCCAGCAGCTTCGGTGGCAGGGGCACCGGGGAGCTGTTTTTT. Translated: CASSFGGRGTGELFF.

The chain couples TRBV19 to TRBJ2-1; the match to TRBD2 covers 8 bases. V gave up 0 bases and J gave up 0 bases; unmatched junction bases: 7. CDR1 and CDR2 (germline): LNHDA, SQIVND (reference sequence). This CDR3 contains 18 residues. The CDR3 DNA follows: TGTGCCAGTAGTATAGATCGTCTAGCGGGCGACTCCTACAATGAGCAGTTCTTC. It yields the protein CASSIDRLAGDSYNEQFF.

V and J are TRBV4-1 and TRBJ1-4; 7 bases match TRBD1. CDR1 MGHRA and CDR2 YSYEKL come from the germline V gene. The CDR3 has 17 amino acids. Trimming took 3 bases from V and 0 from J; bases not matched to a gene: 7. CDR3 amino acids: CASSHTGALATNEKLFF. The CDR3 DNA reads TGCGCCAGCAGCCATACAGGGGCCCTTGCAACTAATGAAAAACTGTTTTTT.

The chain carries TRBV5-6 and TRBJ1-1; D call uncertain. The V gene's germline CDR1 is SGHDT and CDR2 YYEEEE. CDR3 length: 13 residues. Deletions cut 0 bases from V and 0 bases from J, with 3 bases between. The CDR3 nucleotides are TGTGCCAGCAGCTTGGTACTGAACACTGAAGCTTTCTTT. It specifies CASSLVLNTEAFF.

V and J are TRBV6-2 or TRBV6-3 and TRBJ2-3; D possibly corresponds to TRBD1 (6 bases). With 5 bases removed from V and 4 bases from J, the gap between germline ends came to 16 bases. The CDR3 loop spans 15 amino acids. Germline V CDR1 and CDR2: MNHEY, SVGEGT. CDR3 in amino acids: CASSPDSFWADTQYF. The CDR3 DNA reads as TGTGCCAGCAGTCCGGACAGCTTTTGGGCAGATACGCAGTATTTT.

The chain joins TRBV9 to TRBJ2-7, with TRBD2 as a possible D gene (5 bases). Trimming took 3 bases from V and 3 from J, leaving 19 bases between them. The length of the CDR3 is 16 residues. Germline V lookup: CDR1 SGDLS, CDR2 YYNGEE. The CDR3 DNA reads TGTGCCAGCAGCGCAGATGTAGCGCGAGGCGTCTACGAGCAGTACTTC. It codes for CASSADVARGVYEQYF. The full variable domain, in which reference TRBV9 and TRBJ2-7 provide the parts outside the CDR3, is DSGVTQTPKHLITATGQRVTLRCSPRSGDLSVYWYQQSLDQGLQFLIQYYNGEERAKGNILERFSAQQFPDLHSELNLSSLELGDSALYFCASSADVARGVYEQYFGPGTRLTVT.

For this clone: The same CDR3 arises from other DNA sequences in this sample as well. This rearrangement joins TRBV4-3 to TRBJ1-1; D remains unclear. The V and J ends lost 0 bases and 2 bases respectively, with 7 bases between them. Germline CDR1 LGHNA, CDR2 YSLEER. CDR3 length: 14 amino acids. CDR3 loop: CASSQDRGNTEAFF. The CDR3 nucleotides are TGCGCCAGCAGCCAAGATCGAGGAAACACTGAAGCTTTCTTT.

The rearrangement uses TRBV7-9 and TRBJ1-1; 8 bases line up with TRBD1. The CDR3 length is 15 residues. J was trimmed by 1 base and V by 5 bases; bases with no gene match: 6. The germline CDR1 and CDR2 sequences are SEHNR and FQNEAQ (reference sequence). DNA of the CDR3: TGTGCCAGCAGCACCCGGGACAGGTGGAACACTGAAGCTTTCTTT. Translated, it gives CASSTRDRWNTEAFF.

The CDR3 loop reads CASRDTGKGNEQYF. CDR3 nucleotides: TGTGCCAGCAGGGACACAGGGAAAGGGAACGAGCAGTACTTC. The chain employs TRBV6-6 and TRBJ2-7; perhaps TRBD1 as D (6 bases). There are 14 residues in the CDR3. The V gene's germline CDR1 is MNHNY and CDR2 SVGAGI (reference sequence). The V end lost 6 bases, the J end lost 5 bases, and 17 bases lay between the germline ends.

J is TRBJ2-5 and V is TRBV5-6; TRBD2 aligns across 13 bases. Trimming removed 4 bases from V and 5 bases from J; junction bases left unmatched: 8. The V gene's germline CDR1 is SGHDT and CDR2 YYEEEE. The CDR3 is 16 amino acids. CDR3 in amino acids: CASSKGLAGWGETQYF. In nucleotides, the CDR3 is TGTGCCAGCAGCAAGGGACTAGCGGGATGGGGGGAGACCCAGTACTTC.

This rearrangement joins TRBV15 to TRBJ2-3; the D call may be TRBD1 or TRBD2 (6 bases each). This CDR3 is built from 15 residues. Trimming removed 0 bases from V and 6 bases from J, with 13 bases in between. Germline CDR1 LNHNV, CDR2 YYDKDF (reference sequence). DNA for the CDR3: TGTGCCACCAGCAGAGATTCGGGGGCAGTCGATACGCAGTATTTT. Amino acid sequence: CATSRDSGAVDTQYF.

The gene calls are TRBV10-3 and TRBJ2-5; D is perhaps TRBD1 (6 bases). Between the trimmed V and J ends, which lost 2 bases and 4 bases, there was a span of 14 bases. The germline gives CDR1 ENHRY, CDR2 SYGVKD. This CDR3 has 15 amino acids. The CDR3 sequence is CAISEGDKRGETQYF. In DNA form, the CDR3 reads TGTGCCATCAGTGAGGGGGACAAAAGGGGAGAGACCCAGTACTTC.

This chain links TRBV7-2 with TRBJ2-7, with TRBD2 matching over 8 bases. Germline loops: CDR1 SGHTA, CDR2 FQGNSA. There are 15 residues in the CDR3. Germline trimming cut 1 base from V and 2 bases from J; bases unmatched to any gene: 4. The CDR3 here is CASSLVGGGTYEQYF. In nucleotides, the CDR3 is TGTGCCAGCAGCTTAGTCGGGGGGGGAACCTACGAGCAGTACTTC. The full variable domain, rest sourced from reference TRBV7-2 and TRBJ2-7, is GAGVSQSPSNKVTEKGKDVELRCDPISGHTALYWYRQSLGQGLEFLIYFQGNSAPDKSGLPSDRFSAERTGGSVSTLTIQRTQQEDSAVYLCASSLVGGGTYEQYFGPGTRLTVT.

The chain links TRBV7-2 to TRBJ2-5; D perhaps matches TRBD1 (5 bases). V was cut by 5 bases and J by 5 bases, with 9 bases left in between. Germline CDR1 is SGHTA and CDR2 is FQGNSA. The CDR3 covers 12 residues. CDR3 protein: CASSPPGETQYF. The CDR3 DNA follows: TGTGCCAGCAGCCCCCCAGGGGAGACCCAGTACTTC.

V is TRBV7-2 and J is TRBJ2-1; TRBD1 matches 8 bases. The CDR3 spans 15 residues. The V and J ends lost 5 bases and 7 bases, in that order; junction bases with no gene match: 10. From germline, CDR1 is SGHTA and CDR2 FQGNSA. CDR3: CASSLPQGARNEQFF. The CDR3 DNA follows: TGTGCCAGCAGCCTACCTCAGGGGGCGAGGAATGAGCAGTTCTTC.

This rearrangement joins TRBV4-3 to TRBJ2-7; 11 bases are shared with TRBD2. Trimming cost V 4 bases and J 6 bases; bases outside gene matches: 14. The CDR3 is 17 residues long. CDR1 and CDR2 from the germline V gene are LGHNA and YSLEER. CDR3 DNA: TGCGCCAGCAGCCCACGAGTAGCGGGAGGGCCGGGTCGCGAGCAGTACTTC. Residues: CASSPRVAGGPGREQYF.

The chain carries TRBV18 and TRBJ2-3; D remains ambiguous. V shed 0 bases and J shed 10 bases, with 14 bases lying between them. The CDR3 contains 14 residues. Germline V gene sequence: CDR1 KGHSH, CDR2 LQKENI. CDR3 DNA sequence: TGTGCCAGCTCACCACCAATTAGCCTGTGGGCGCAGTATTTT. This gives the protein CASSPPISLWAQYF.

In its sample, this clone was seen a few times. This chain links TRBV7-6 with TRBJ2-2; possible D gene TRBD2, 6 bases. The CDR3 runs to 16 residues. V was pared by 1 base and J by 0 bases, with 9 bases between. Germline CDR1 SGHVS, CDR2 FNYEAQ. CDR3 loop: CASSLGLAPNTGELFF. In DNA form, the CDR3 reads TGTGCCAGCAGCTTAGGGCTAGCGCCGAACACCGGGGAGCTGTTTTTT. Complete variable domain (other parts from reference TRBV7-6 and TRBJ2-2): GAGVSQSPRYKVTKRGQDVALRCDPISGHVSLYWYRQALGQGPEFLTYFNYEAQQDKSGLPNDRFSAERPEGSISTLTIQRTEQRDSAMYRCASSLGLAPNTGELFFGEGSRLTVL.

The chain employs TRBV7-2 and TRBJ2-5; D gene unclear. The CDR3 is 11 amino acids. Germline loops: CDR1 SGHTA, CDR2 FQGNSA. V was cut by 2 bases and J by 7 bases, with 5 bases left in between. The CDR3 protein is CASSLTGTQYF. CDR3 DNA sequence: TGTGCCAGCAGCTTAACGGGGACCCAGTACTTC.

The count of this clone is one. The chain carries TRBV9 and TRBJ2-1, with D possibly TRBD2 on 5 matching bases. The ends were cut back, 4 bases at V and 5 bases at J, with 10 bases in the middle. Germline V CDR1 and CDR2: SGDLS, YYNGEE. The CDR3 consists of 13 residues. DNA for the CDR3: TGTGCCAGCAGCCCTACGGGAAACAATGAGCAGTTCTTC. This translates into CASSPTGNNEQFF.